A single sample gave rise to the 25 T cell receptor beta chains below, sequenced in a study of radiotherapy plus CTLA-4 blockade in lung cancer (dated by TCRdb to about 2018). The library relied on the immunoSEQ multiplex PCR assay. Not all clones reach the TCRdb copy of this immuneACCESS table, which keeps in-frame sequences only. Checked studies attribute under half of the gap to unresolved V genes and leave the rest unexplained. The sample includes 55,000 to 65,000 clones, with roughly four fifths observed a single time. The ten biggest clones cover around 3% of the sample. The sequencing used peripheral blood, collected from a patient treated with radiotherapy plus ipilimumab. Receptor source: a human donor with non-small cell lung cancer who had a complete response to radiotherapy plus ipilimumab.

The chain uses TRBV5-1 and TRBJ1-4; TRBD1 agrees at 10 bases. Trimming cost V 1 base and J 7 bases; bases outside gene matches: 10. CDR3 length: 17 amino acids. Germline V CDR1 and CDR2: SGHRS, YFSETQ. In DNA, the CDR3 is TGCGCCAGCAGCTTGAATCGGTTGAGGACAGGGGGTGAAAAACTGTTTTTT. Its translation is CASSLNRLRTGGEKLFF.

The chain employs TRBV5-6 and TRBJ1-1, with 8 bases lining up with TRBD1. The CDR3 has 12 residues. The germline CDR1 and CDR2 sequences are SGHDT and YYEEEE. The V and J ends lost 5 bases and 11 bases, in that order; junction bases with no gene match: 8. CDR3 sequence reads: CASSLQGAGAFF. CDR3 nucleotides: TGTGCCAGCAGTCTCCAGGGGGCTGGCGCTTTCTTT. The whole variable domain, remainder taken from reference TRBV5-6 and TRBJ1-1, is DAGVTQSPTHLIKTRGQQVTLRCSPKSGHDTVSWYQQALGQGPQFIFQYYEEEERQRGNFPDRFSGHQFPNYSSELNVNALLLGDSALYLCASSLQGAGAFFGQGTRLTVV.

The chain employs TRBV6-5 and TRBJ2-3, with 7 bases identical to TRBD2. V lost 6 bases, J lost 4 bases, and 7 bases stayed unmatched. CDR1 MNHEY and CDR2 SVGAGI come from the germline V gene. This CDR3 has 14 residues. CDR3 amino acids: CASSQAGLSDTQYF. In DNA, the CDR3 is TGTGCCAGCAGCCAAGCGGGACTTTCAGATACGCAGTATTTT.

The V and J genes are TRBV2 and TRBJ2-1; 15 nucleotides match TRBD2. Trimming cost V 3 bases and J 9 bases; bases outside gene matches: 6. CDR3 length: 16 residues. Per the germline V gene, CDR1 is SNHLY and CDR2 is FYNNEI. This chain's CDR3 is CASSDGLAGGRGEQFF. The CDR3 DNA reads as TGTGCCAGCAGTGATGGACTAGCGGGGGGGAGGGGTGAGCAGTTCTTC.

This chain uses TRBV7-9 with TRBJ1-2; D not certain. This CDR3 has 15 amino acids. V was cut by 4 bases and J by 1 base, with 13 bases left in between. Germline V gene sequence: CDR1 SEHNR, CDR2 FQNEAQ (reference sequence). CDR3 coding DNA: TGTGCCAGCAGCTACCTCCCGCAGATTAACTATGGCTACACCTTC. Its translation: CASSYLPQINYGYTF.

The V and J genes are TRBV7-8 and TRBJ1-4; D is unresolved. The CDR3 consists of 14 residues. CDR1 is SGHVS and CDR2 is FQNEAQ in the germline V gene. V gave up 1 base and J gave up 8 bases, with 11 bases separating them. CDR3 nucleotides: TGTGCCAGCAGCTTAGGGGGAGTTGGAGAAAAACTGTTTTTT. Translation: CASSLGGVGEKLFF.

This sequence joins TRBV5-1 and TRBJ2-1; 9 bases agree with TRBD2. The CDR3 spans 16 residues. Unmatched junction bases numbered 5, after V lost 4 bases and J lost 0 bases. Germline lookup yields CDR1 SGHRS and CDR2 YFSETQ. CDR3 region: CASSPRTSDSYNEQFF. In DNA form, the CDR3 reads TGCGCCAGCAGCCCCCGGACTAGCGACTCCTACAATGAGCAGTTCTTC.

The J gene is TRBJ2-3, the V gene TRBV12-5; the D gene is possibly TRBD1 (6 bases). Between the trimmed V and J ends, which lost 7 bases and 1 base, there was a span of 18 bases. There are 16 residues in the CDR3. CDR1 is LGHNT and CDR2 is FRNRAP in the germline V gene. Here the CDR3 reads CASAKGQTLGTDTQYF. CDR3 nucleotides: TGTGCTAGTGCCAAGGGACAAACTCTTGGCACAGATACGCAGTATTTT.

The V call is TRBV28, the J call TRBJ1-2, with D possibly TRBD1 on 5 matching bases. Germline lookup yields CDR1 MDHEN and CDR2 SYDVKM. The CDR3 length is 15 residues. Trimming removed 5 bases from V and 5 bases from J, with 18 bases in between. The CDR3 coding sequence is TGTGCCAGCAGTCGCGGGACGACCAGAGAGTATGGCTACACCTTC. It translates to CASSRGTTREYGYTF.

The genes are TRBV19 and TRBJ2-5; 11 bases line up with TRBD2. The CDR3 contains 17 residues. CDR1 is LNHDA and CDR2 is SQIVND in the germline V gene (reference sequence). After removal of 6 bases from V and 5 bases from J, the junction contained 14 bases not matched to a gene. The CDR3 protein is CASSPGRIAGGSETQYF. The CDR3 DNA follows: TGTGCCAGTAGCCCGGGGAGAATAGCGGGAGGGAGCGAGACCCAGTACTTC.

A few counts support this clone. V usage is TRBV28 and J usage is TRBJ2-1, with TRBD2 identical over 9 bases. The V gene's germline CDR1 is MDHEN and CDR2 SYDVKM. The ends lost 7 bases at V and 9 bases at J; junction bases unmatched: 7. There are 13 residues in the CDR3. CDR3 loop: CASTLSGSVEQFF. In DNA, the CDR3 is TGTGCCAGCACCCTTAGCGGGAGCGTTGAGCAGTTCTTC.

The genes are TRBV28 and TRBJ1-2; 11 nucleotides agree with TRBD1. V dropped 5 bases and J dropped 10; count of bases not matched to a gene: 9. CDR1 and CDR2 (germline): MDHEN, SYDVKM. The CDR3 consists of 14 residues. This CDR3 is CASSPPDRGRAYTF. The CDR3, as DNA: TGTGCCAGCAGTCCACCGGACAGGGGGCGCGCCTACACCTTC.

The gene calls are TRBV6-5 and TRBJ2-5; D not certain. This CDR3 is 13 amino acids long. V lost 5 bases, J lost 5 bases, and 12 bases lay in between. Germline V gives CDR1 MNHEY, CDR2 SVGAGI. The CDR3 DNA sequence: TGTGCCAGCAGTCAACCGGGTGACGAGACCCAGTACTTC. Translation gives CASSQPGDETQYF.

The rearrangement joins TRBV7-6 to TRBJ2-1, with TRBD2 matching over 9 bases. CDR3 length: 20 residues. The germline V gene encodes CDR1 SGHVS and CDR2 FNYEAQ. V shed 3 bases and J 0 bases; nucleotides not matched to a gene: 15. CDR3 DNA sequence: TGTGCCAGCAGCTTTGATCTGACTAGCGGAGGGGCCAGCTCCTACAATGAGCAGTTCTTC. Translation: CASSFDLTSGGASSYNEQFF.

The rearrangement joins TRBV19 to TRBJ1-1; D not certain. CDR3 size: 13 residues. V shed 1 base and J shed 10 bases, with 13 bases lying between them. Germline V gene lookup returns CDR1 LNHDA and CDR2 SQIVND (reference sequence). The CDR3 reads CASSIGGGFRAFF. The CDR3 nucleotides are TGTGCCAGTAGTATAGGGGGAGGGTTTCGAGCTTTCTTT.

This rearrangement joins TRBV9 to TRBJ2-7; TRBD1 is a possible D gene (6 bases). This CDR3 spans 16 amino acids. CDR1 is SGDLS, CDR2 YYNGEE, per germline. V was shortened by 0 bases and J by 4 bases, with 17 bases between the two germline ends. CDR3 in DNA: TGTGCCAGCAGCGTAGGAGGGTCAGGGGAATATTACGAGCAGTACTTC. It encodes CASSVGGSGEYYEQYF.

The chain recombines TRBV5-1 with TRBJ1-1, with 7 bases aligning to TRBD1. Germline lookup yields CDR1 SGHRS and CDR2 YFSETQ. CDR3 length: 15 amino acids. J lost 1 base, V lost 5 bases, and 8 bases had no gene match. CDR3 amino acids: CASRPGGTANTEAFF. DNA of the CDR3: TGCGCCAGCAGGCCGGGAGGGACAGCGAACACTGAAGCTTTCTTT.

This clone was found a few times. The rearrangement joins TRBV18 to TRBJ1-1, with a possible D match to TRBD1 (5 bases). V shed 3 bases and J shed 1 base, with 6 bases lying between them. Germline-derived CDR1 and CDR2 are KGHSH and LQKENI. The CDR3 loop spans 13 amino acids. The CDR3: CASSPTANTEAFF. DNA of the CDR3: TGTGCCAGCTCACCGACAGCGAACACTGAAGCTTTCTTT.

The chain carries TRBV25-1 and TRBJ1-1; the match to TRBD1 covers 8 bases. The CDR3 loop spans 16 amino acids. Trimming at V came to 1 base and at J to 6 bases, leaving 10 bases not matched to a gene. The germline gives CDR1 MGHDK, CDR2 SYGVNS. DNA of the CDR3: TGTGCCAGCAGTGAATTGGTCGGACAGGGTAACGCTGAAGCTTTCTTT. It specifies CASSELVGQGNAEAFF.

The chain couples TRBV6-1 to TRBJ2-7; 8 nucleotides agree with TRBD1. Germline assignment: CDR1 MNHNS and CDR2 SASEGT. Trimming at V came to 4 bases and at J to 5 bases, leaving 10 bases not matched to a gene. The CDR3 runs to 15 residues. The CDR3 spells CASSGGQGARNEQYF. In nucleotides, the CDR3 is TGTGCCAGCAGTGGGGGGCAGGGGGCTAGGAACGAGCAGTACTTC.

J is TRBJ1-2 and V is TRBV2; D is perhaps TRBD1 (6 bases). Trimming left V 0 bases short and J 8 bases short, with 13 bases between. This CDR3 has 14 residues. The germline V gene encodes CDR1 SNHLY and CDR2 FYNNEI. DNA for the CDR3: TGTGCCAGCAGTGAAGCGCAAGGGGGTTGGGGCTACACCTTC. Amino acids: CASSEAQGGWGYTF.

The chain combines TRBV7-2 with TRBJ2-3, with D perhaps TRBD1 (5 bases). From germline, CDR1 is SGHTA and CDR2 FQGNSA. The V gene lost 4 bases and the J gene lost 2 bases, with 16 bases spanning the gap. The CDR3 sequence is 16 residues long. The CDR3 loop reads CASSSRQKISTDTQYF. For the CDR3, the DNA is TGTGCCAGCAGCTCGAGACAGAAAATATCCACAGATACGCAGTATTTT.

This chain joins TRBV7-8 and TRBJ2-1, with D possibly being TRBD2 (6 bases). V lost 2 bases and J lost 0, with 14 bases in between. The CDR3 sequence is 17 residues long. CDR1 is SGHVS and CDR2 is FQNEAQ in the germline V gene. DNA of the CDR3: TGTGCCAGCAGCTTATCCTTGCGGGGTAGCTCCTACAATGAGCAGTTCTTC. The encoded protein is CASSLSLRGSSYNEQFF.

This clone was seen more than once but under ten times. The chain is built from TRBV27 and TRBJ2-3; 10 positions match TRBD1. V shed 0 bases and J 2 bases; nucleotides not matched to a gene: 5. The CDR3 contains 17 residues. CDR1 is MNHEY and CDR2 is SMNVEV in the germline V gene (reference sequence). This CDR3 is CASSLSRQGALTDTQYF. CDR3 DNA sequence: TGTGCCAGCAGTTTATCGAGACAGGGGGCGCTCACAGATACGCAGTATTTT.

J is TRBJ2-1 and V is TRBV30, with 8 bases lining up with TRBD1. Germline CDR1 GTSNPN, CDR2 SVGIG (reference sequence). V lost 3 bases, J lost 3 bases, and 4 bases stayed unmatched. There are 14 residues in the CDR3. CDR3 loop: CAWSPGTGYNEQFF. Here the CDR3 DNA reads TGTGCCTGGAGCCCCGGGACAGGCTACAATGAGCAGTTCTTC. The full variable domain, with the rest looked up from reference TRBV30 and TRBJ2-1, is SQTIHQWPATLVQPVGSPLSLECTVEGTSNPNLYWYRQAAGRGLQLLFYSVGIGQISSEVPQNLSASRPQDRQFILSSKKLLLSDSGFYLCAWSPGTGYNEQFFGPGTRLTVL.